A single sample is the source of the 9 T cell receptor beta chains below, sequenced in a study of T cells in Graves' hyperthyroidism and ophthalmopathy. TCR beta CDR3 regions were amplified from RNA. The TCR CDR3 was amplified in a first-round RT-PCR using the HTBI primer set. In TCRdb, the multiplex PCR reads were re-called with MiXCR into one record per CDR3 protein. The sample records approximately 610,000 distinct CDR3 sequences, 14% to 15% being singletons. Sequencing input: blood. The origin of the receptors is a middle-aged woman with Graves' ophthalmopathy.

This clonotype was counted at least ten times. The chain is built from TRBV11-2 and TRBJ1-1, with D possibly matching TRBD1 (5 bases). Trimming stripped 3 bases from V and 6 bases from J, with 11 bases between. CDR1 is SGHAT, CDR2 FQNNGV, per germline. The CDR3 length is 13 residues. The CDR3 coding sequence is TGTGCCAGCAGCTTTACGGGGGTCCCTGAAGCTTTCTTT. This sequence encodes CASSFTGVPEAFF.

This clonotype was picked up many times. The gene calls are TRBV6-5 and TRBJ2-5; D is possibly TRBD1 (6 bases). Germline lookup yields CDR1 MNHEY and CDR2 SVGAGI. This CDR3 comprises 14 residues. V was cut by 2 bases and J by 2 bases, with 9 bases left in between. DNA of the CDR3: TGTGCCAGCAGTTACCCAGGGGCTCAAGAGACCCAGTACTTC. Translated, it gives CASSYPGAQETQYF.

This clonotype was detected ten times or more. The chain joins TRBV20-1 to TRBJ1-1; D not certain. Germline CDR1 DFQATT, CDR2 SNEGSKA (reference sequence). The CDR3 has 13 residues. Trimming removed 4 bases from V and 1 base from J, with 10 bases in between. DNA of the CDR3: TGCAGTGCTACCGACCAGTGGAACACTGAAGCTTTCTTT. Translated, it gives CSATDQWNTEAFF.

Concerning this clonotype: Germline and junction disagree at one end, which may indicate a read error. V gene TRBV2 combines with J gene TRBJ2-2; 7 nucleotides align to TRBD2. The CDR3 sequence is 14 residues long. Germline assignment: CDR1 SNHLY and CDR2 FYNNEI. Written as DNA, the CDR3 is TGTGCCAGCAGTTCGGGAGGCCGCACCTGGGAGCTGTTTTTT. It is translated as CASSSGGRTWELFF.

This clonotype was seen repeatedly, ten times or more. The chain carries TRBV20-1 and TRBJ2-6; D is undetermined. Per germline, CDR1 DFQATT and CDR2 SNEGSKA (reference sequence). The CDR3 runs to 18 residues. The ends were cut back, 0 bases at V and 2 bases at J, with 17 bases in the middle. The CDR3 bases are TGCAGTGCTAGAGATCAGGACGAAAGTTTACCTGGGGCCAACGTCCTGACTTTC. Translating gives CSARDQDESLPGANVLTF.

The chain employs TRBV11-2 and TRBJ1-2; 10 bases line up with TRBD1. Losses at the gene ends were 4 bases for V and 4 bases for J; bases not matched to a gene: 9. Germline loops: CDR1 SGHAT, CDR2 FQNNGV. This CDR3 spans 16 amino acids. The CDR3 here is CASSYSGQGTAYGYTF. The CDR3 coding sequence is TGTGCCAGCAGCTATTCGGGACAGGGGACGGCCTATGGCTACACCTTC.

The chain uses TRBV2 and TRBJ2-2, with D maybe TRBD1 (6 bases). Germline V gene lookup returns CDR1 SNHLY and CDR2 FYNNEI. V gave up 1 base and J gave up 6 bases, with 9 bases separating them. The CDR3 spans 14 residues. The CDR3 coding sequence is TGTGCCAGCAGTGAAGGGGGGCCAGCCGGGGAGCTGTTTTTT. Translated, it gives CASSEGGPAGELFF.

This clonotype has ten or more counts. The chain employs TRBV7-8 and TRBJ2-5; D is possibly TRBD1 (6 bases). The CDR3 contains 14 residues. Per germline, CDR1 SGHVS and CDR2 FQNEAQ. V was trimmed by 4 bases and J by 4 bases, leaving 13 bases between them. CDR3 sequence reads: CASSYTGRLETQYF. DNA of the CDR3: TGTGCCAGCAGCTACACAGGGCGGCTAGAGACCCAGTACTTC.

In this sample, this clonotype turned up many times. The CDR3 sequence is CSARDFGGRGGYTF. CDR3 DNA: TGCAGTGCTAGAGACTTTGGAGGGCGGGGTGGCTACACCTTC. The genes are TRBV20-1 and TRBJ1-2; D ambiguous. This CDR3 is 14 amino acids long. The V end lost 0 bases, the J end lost 7 bases, and 15 bases lay between the germline ends. CDR1 and CDR2 from the germline V gene are DFQATT and SNEGSKA (reference sequence).